The 12 T cell receptor beta chains below were found in one sample sequenced in a study of response to subunit inactivated influenza vaccine. One entry per CDR3 protein, called by TCRdb with MiXCR from the RT-PCR reads. This table has 600,000 to 700,000 distinct CDR3 sequences, approximately 14% appearing once. The source material was PBMCs from blood, sampled approximately 15 days before vaccination. The receptors here all came from a man in his fifties who received an inactivated influenza vaccine.

V and J are TRBV5-1 and TRBJ2-7; D gene uncertain. The CDR3 is made up of 13 amino acids. Germline lookup yields CDR1 SGHRS and CDR2 YFSETQ. V was cut by 2 bases and J by 2 bases, with 8 bases left in between. Here the CDR3 reads CASSFYRAYEQYF. In DNA, the CDR3 is TGCGCCAGCAGCTTCTACCGGGCCTACGAGCAGTACTTC.

The chain couples TRBV18 to TRBJ2-5; 10 nucleotides agree with TRBD2. CDR3 length equals 15 residues. V dropped 1 base and J dropped 8; count of bases not matched to a gene: 7. CDR1 is KGHSH, CDR2 LQKENI, per germline. CDR3 amino acids: CASSPRLAGEGTQYF. In DNA form, the CDR3 reads TGTGCCAGCTCACCACGGCTAGCGGGAGAGGGAACCCAGTACTTC.

The chain recombines TRBV6-4 with TRBJ2-3; 13 bases line up with TRBD2. J gave up 0 bases and V 8 bases, and 8 bases lay outside the gene matches. CDR3 length: 17 residues. Germline assignment: CDR1 MRHNA and CDR2 SNTAGT. CDR3 DNA sequence: TGTGCCAGCCATATCGGACTAGCGGGGGCCAGCACAGATACGCAGTATTTT. This sequence encodes CASHIGLAGASTDTQYF.

This chain links TRBV5-1 with TRBJ1-4; TRBD1 matches 11 bases. Germline CDR1 reads SGHRS; CDR2 reads YFSETQ. This CDR3 spans 15 amino acids. The ends lost 3 bases at V and 8 bases at J; junction bases unmatched: 6. DNA for the CDR3: TGCGCCAGCAGCTCGACCGGGACAGGGGGAGAAAAACTGTTTTTT. Amino acid sequence: CASSSTGTGGEKLFF. Full variable domain (outside the CDR3, taken from reference TRBV5-1 and TRBJ1-4): KAGVTQTPRYLIKTRGQQVTLSCSPISGHRSVSWYQQTPGQGLQFLFEYFSETQRNKGNFPGRFSGRQFSNSRSEMNVSTLELGDSALYLCASSSTGTGGEKLFFGSGTQLSVL.

The genes are TRBV6-5 and TRBJ2-5; tentative D call: TRBD1 (5 bases). The CDR3 consists of 15 residues. V was cut by 4 bases and J by 2 bases, with 14 bases left in between. The germline V gene has CDR1 MNHEY and CDR2 SVGAGI. CDR3 sequence reads: CASSSIDSPQETQYF. The CDR3 DNA reads TGTGCCAGCAGTTCGATCGACAGTCCACAAGAGACCCAGTACTTC.

CDR3: CASSPALVDTQYF. CDR3 nucleotide sequence: TGTGCCAGCAGCCCAGCGTTGGTAGATACGCAGTATTTT. The chain has TRBV7-2 and TRBJ2-3; D not resolved. In germline, CDR1 is SGHTA, CDR2 FQGNSA. V was pared by 5 bases and J by 5 bases, with 11 bases between. CDR3 length: 13 residues. Full variable domain (remainder filled in from reference TRBV7-2 and TRBJ2-3): GAGVSQSPSNKVTEKGKDVELRCDPISGHTALYWYRQSLGQGLEFLIYFQGNSAPDKSGLPSDRFSAERTGGSVSTLTIQRTQQEDSAVYLCASSPALVDTQYFGPGTRLTVL.

This rearrangement joins TRBV5-5 to TRBJ1-4; perhaps TRBD1 as D (6 bases). With 3 bases removed from V and 10 bases from J, the gap between germline ends came to 19 bases. CDR3 length equals 15 residues. CDR1 and CDR2 (germline): SGHKS, YYEKEE (reference sequence). CDR3 region: CASSSTGGMSVKLFF. For the CDR3, the DNA is TGTGCCAGCAGCTCAACGGGGGGCATGAGCGTAAAACTGTTTTTT.

This clonotype was seen only a few times. The chain recombines TRBV25-1 with TRBJ1-2; D ambiguous. Trimming took 9 bases from V and 2 from J, leaving 13 bases between them. The CDR3 runs 13 residues. Germline V CDR1 and CDR2: MGHDK, SYGVNS. The CDR3: CASDMGGNYGYTF. CDR3 DNA sequence: TGTGCCAGTGACATGGGAGGGAACTATGGCTACACCTTC.

The chain carries TRBV4-2 and TRBJ2-1; D tentatively fits TRBD1 or TRBD2 (5 bases each). This CDR3 contains 17 residues. V was clipped by 1 base and J by 0 bases, with 13 bases between them. The germline gives CDR1 LGHNA, CDR2 YNFKEQ. The CDR3 loop reads CASSQVKGLASYNEQFF. The CDR3 bases are TGTGCCAGCAGCCAAGTGAAGGGGCTAGCCTCCTACAATGAGCAGTTCTTC.

V gene TRBV12-3 or TRBV12-4 combines with J gene TRBJ2-1; the D call may be TRBD1 or TRBD2 (6 bases each). V dropped 8 bases and J dropped 5 bases, with 16 bases sitting between them. The CDR3 consists of 14 residues. CDR3 nucleotide sequence: TGTGCCAGCTGCGTAGGGGGGCGCGACAATGAGCAGTTCTTC. Translation gives CASCVGGRDNEQFF.

The chain recombines TRBV20-1 with TRBJ2-5; D may match TRBD1 or TRBD2 (5 bases each). The CDR3 has 13 residues. The germline gives CDR1 DFQATT, CDR2 SNEGSKA (reference sequence). Trimming took off 0 bases at V and 9 bases at J, with 14 bases between the two ends. CDR3 amino acids: CSAREGRAQAQYF. In nucleotides, the CDR3 is TGCAGTGCTAGAGAGGGACGGGCCCAGGCCCAGTACTTC.

This clonotype was found many times. V and J are TRBV4-3 and TRBJ2-1; 7 bases are shared with TRBD1. Germline V gene sequence: CDR1 LGHNA, CDR2 YSLEER. V was clipped by 4 bases and J by 0 bases; unmatched bases: 6. This CDR3 is 16 amino acids long. The CDR3 protein is CASSRTGVGSYNEQFF. The CDR3 nucleotides are TGCGCCAGCAGCCGTACAGGGGTCGGCTCCTACAATGAGCAGTTCTTC.